This TCR beta chain is drawn from a study of cytomegalovirus exposure and HLA in healthy donors. Findings and caveats of the study: It was assumed in the presence/absence analyses that sequencing depth was roughly uniform across donors. Later analysis showed TCR association rates varying by HLA locus, highest for DRB1 and lowest for HLA-C. Most TCR beta V segments were productive about 87% or about 30% of the time in an earlier analysis.

To note about this clone: As yet, its antigen is unknown.

The length of the CDR3 is 13 residues. Germline V gene sequence: CDR1 SGDLS, CDR2 YYNGEE. Trimming cost V 7 bases and J 7 bases; bases outside gene matches: 4. PCR employed 60 Vbeta and 13 Jbeta primers. In the original workflow: There were tens of millions of unique TCR beta chains by a later count, and 10 million to 12 million of them were shared. Generated by immunoSEQ multiplex PCR, the TCRdb table keeps only in-frame clones and is missing some. The V and J calls and clone size are taken from that table; D and trimming were inferred from the DNA. The top ten hold roughly 13% of the sample, which has about 150,000 clones, 70% to 80% seen once.

Sequenced material: PBMCs. This TCR came from a man aged 25-45 years in good health and CMV-seropositive. The chain is built from TRBV9 and TRBJ2-3; 12 nucleotides agree with TRBD1. Here the CDR3 reads CASGDRGRYTQYF. DNA for the CDR3: TGTGCCAGCGGGGACAGGGGGCGGTATACGCAGTATTTT.